The 6 T cell receptor beta chains given below trace back to one sample, sequenced in a study of blood T cell repertoires in COVID-19. TCRdb keeps only in-frame clones here, not all; method: immunoSEQ multiplex PCR. The sample includes about 180,000 clones, about four fifths of them seen just once. The sequencing input was peripheral blood. All receptors come from a man in his 70s with active or convalescent COVID-19.

The CDR3 sequence is CASSFRTGSDGYTF. The CDR3 bases are TGTGCCAGCAGCTTTCGGACAGGTTCGGATGGCTACACCTTC. The J gene is TRBJ1-2, the V gene TRBV9, with TRBD1 identical over 7 bases. Germline V CDR1 and CDR2: SGDLS, YYNGEE. This CDR3 is 14 amino acids long. The J segment lost 6 bases and the V segment lost 4 bases, leaving 9 bases of the junction unmatched.

The rearrangement joins TRBV5-1 to TRBJ2-7; 9 bases map to TRBD1. Germline loops: CDR1 SGHRS, CDR2 YFSETQ. CDR3 length: 16 amino acids. Trimming removed 3 bases from V and 5 bases from J; junction bases left unmatched: 12. The CDR3 DNA reads TGCGCCAGCAGCTCCGGATTGACAGGGGGAGCGGACGAGCAGTACTTC. It yields the protein CASSSGLTGGADEQYF.

The chain combines TRBV24-1 with TRBJ2-2; 8 bases line up with TRBD2. This CDR3 has 15 residues. Germline trimming cut 6 bases from V and 2 bases from J; bases unmatched to any gene: 4. The germline gives CDR1 KGHDR, CDR2 SFDVKD. The CDR3 DNA sequence: TGTGCCACCAGTTCAAGCGGGGGTAACACCGGGGAGCTGTTTTTT. It is translated as CATSSSGGNTGELFF.

The chain employs TRBV30 and TRBJ1-2; 11 bases are shared with TRBD1. The trim removed 4 bases at V and 4 bases at J, leaving 8 bases unmatched. Germline CDR1 GTSNPN, CDR2 SVGIG (reference sequence). The CDR3 has 15 residues. CDR3 region: CAWKPKDRGLYGYTF. Here the CDR3 DNA reads TGTGCCTGGAAGCCCAAGGACAGGGGGCTCTATGGCTACACCTTC.

This chain links TRBV2 with TRBJ1-5; TRBD1 aligns across 8 bases. CDR1 and CDR2 from the germline V gene are SNHLY and FYNNEI. The CDR3 length is 16 residues. Trimming cost V 2 bases and J 11 bases; bases outside gene matches: 14. DNA of the CDR3: TGTGCCAGCAGTGAAACGGGGACAGGCCTCCTCAGGTCCCAGCATTTT. This translates into CASSETGTGLLRSQHF.

This chain uses TRBV3-1 (or the pseudogene TRBV3-2) with TRBJ1-2; the match to TRBD1 covers 8 bases. CDR3 length equals 13 residues. J gave up 8 bases and V 3 bases, and 5 bases lay outside the gene matches. Germline-derived CDR1 and CDR2 are LGHDT and YNNKEL (reference sequence). The CDR3 DNA reads TGTGCCAGCAGCCATGGGACAGGTGGGGGCTACACCTTC. It yields the protein CASSHGTGGGYTF.